This section outlines one TCR beta chain sequence together with its context. Clones were read by immunoSEQ multiplex PCR, and TCRdb kept only the in-frame ones, dropping some. The sample lists some 80,000 clones; about 97% were seen once. Germline values: CDR1 MNHEY, CDR2 SMNVEV (reference sequence). The length of the CDR3 is 14 residues. V was pared by 6 bases and J by 6 bases, with 17 bases between. The sample belongs to a study of technical replicates of blood from a handful of donors. The origin of this receptor is a human donor in good health. J is TRBJ1-2 and V is TRBV27; possible D gene TRBD1, 5 bases. The sequenced material came from T cells isolated from PBMCs. The CDR3 loop is CASRSGIAENGYTF. The CDR3 DNA follows: TGTGCCAGCAGATCAGGGATTGCGGAGAATGGCTACACCTTC.